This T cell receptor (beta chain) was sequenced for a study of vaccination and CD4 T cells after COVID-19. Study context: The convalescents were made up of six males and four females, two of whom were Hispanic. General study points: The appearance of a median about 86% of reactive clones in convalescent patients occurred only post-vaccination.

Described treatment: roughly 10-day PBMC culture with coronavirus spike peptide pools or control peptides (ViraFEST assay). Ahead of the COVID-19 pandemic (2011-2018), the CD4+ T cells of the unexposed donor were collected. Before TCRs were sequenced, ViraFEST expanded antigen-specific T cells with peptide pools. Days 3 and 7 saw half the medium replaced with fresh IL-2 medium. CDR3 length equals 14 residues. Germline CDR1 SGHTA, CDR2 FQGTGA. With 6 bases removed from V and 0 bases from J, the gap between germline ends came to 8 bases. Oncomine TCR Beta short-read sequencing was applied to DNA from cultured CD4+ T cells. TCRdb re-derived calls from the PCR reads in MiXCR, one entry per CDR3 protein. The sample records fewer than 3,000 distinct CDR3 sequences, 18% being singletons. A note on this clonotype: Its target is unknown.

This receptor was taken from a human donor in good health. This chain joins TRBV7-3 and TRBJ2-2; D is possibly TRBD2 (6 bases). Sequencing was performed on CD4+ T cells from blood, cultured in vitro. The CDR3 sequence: CASRLAPNTGELFF. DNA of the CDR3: TGTGCCAGCAGACTAGCTCCGAACACCGGGGAGCTGTTTTTT.